This is a list of T cell receptor beta chains from one sample in a study of cytomegalovirus exposure and HLA in healthy donors. Data came from immunoSEQ multiplex PCR; TCRdb stores just in-frame clones and leaves some out. The sample contains 50,000 to 65,000 clones, roughly 95% of which appear only once. Sequencing was done on a sample of PBMCs. These receptors were collected from a young woman in good health and CMV-seronegative. Each CDR3 is given with its conserved first and last residue. D genes are given only for firm matches. Clone size, where shown, is once, few, many, or a class for clones that have expanded.

TRBV7-2	TRBJ1-2	.	.	TGTGCCAGCAGCTTAGGGCGGGGATATGGCTACACCTTC	CASSLGRGYGYTF
TRBV6-1	TRBJ2-1	TRBD2	few	TGTGCCAGCAGCCTTAGCGGGGGGGCCTACAATGAGCAGTTCTTC	CASSLSGGAYNEQFF
TRBV2	TRBJ2-7	TRBD2	.	TGTGCCAGCAGTGAAAGAGGACTAGCCACCTACGAGCAGTACTTC	CASSERGLATYEQYF
TRBV19	TRBJ2-3	.	once	TGTGCCAGCAGGGGCGGGGGCCACCGCACAGATACGCAGTATTTT	CASRGGGHRTDTQYF
TRBV10-3	TRBJ1-5	TRBD1	.	TGTGCCATCAGGGGGGACAGAAATCAGCCCCAGCATTTT	CAIRGDRNQPQHF
TRBV7-3	TRBJ2-1	TRBD2	.	TGTGCCAGCAGCCATCTAGCGGGCGGGAGGGGAGGGTACAATGAGCAGTTCTTC	CASSHLAGGRGGYNEQFF
TRBV19	TRBJ1-1	TRBD1	.	TGTGCCAGTAGTACCCTACAGGGGGCGAATGAAGCTTTCTTT	CASSTLQGANEAFF
TRBV21-1	TRBJ2-2	.	.	TGTGCCAGCCTTCCGAGGCAGGGCAACACCGGGGAGCTGTTTTTT	CASLPRQGNTGELFF
TRBV5-1	TRBJ1-5	.	.	TGCGCCAGCAGCGCAGACCCAGGGGCCGAGGGGACCCAGCATTTT	CASSADPGAEGTQHF
TRBV25-1	TRBJ2-7	TRBD1	.	TGTGCCAGCAGCGGACAGGGAACCTCCTACGAGCAGTACTTC	CASSGQGTSYEQYF
TRBV11-1	TRBJ2-6	TRBD1	.	TGTGCCAGCAGCTTAGGGGGGACAGGGGGCCTGATTGGGGCCAACGTCCTGACTTTC	CASSLGGTGGLIGANVLTF
TRBV5-6	TRBJ2-1	TRBD2	once	TGTGCCAGCAGCTTGTCTAGCGGGGTATACAATGAGCAGTTCTTC	CASSLSSGVYNEQFF
TRBV28	TRBJ2-7	.	.	TGTGCCAGCAGTTTATGGGGGGGGGCCGGGTACGAGCAGTACTTC	CASSLWGGAGYEQYF
TRBV10-3	TRBJ1-2	TRBD1	.	TGTGCCGCCAAGGGGACAGGGACCGATTGGGGCTACACCTTC	CAAKGTGTDWGYTF